This is a list of T cell receptor beta chains from one sample in a study of long-term antiretroviral therapy in people with HIV. Sequencing used immunoSEQ multiplex PCR; TCRdb keeps in-frame clones, though not all of them. The table lists about 19,000 clones, roughly 86% of them singletons. Sample: unsorted PBMCs, taken 2.1 years after starting antiretroviral therapy. The receptors were gathered from a man aged 18 to 29 with HIV. The CDR3 runs from the conserved cysteine through the conserved F or W. Each record gives: clone size, V gene, D gene, J gene, CDR3 DNA, CDR3 protein. The D gene is left open where the match is weak. Rows may omit the clone size; those that give it use once, few, many or a size class.

NA	TRBV6-1	NA	TRBJ2-7	TGTGCCAGCAGCCTTACAGAATACGAGCAGTACTTC	CASSLTEYEQYF
NA	TRBV7-9	NA	TRBJ1-5	TGTGCCAGCAGCCGATCGTCGGAACAGCCCCAGCATTTT	CASSRSSEQPQHF
NA	TRBV4-1	TRBD1	TRBJ1-1	TGCGCCAGCAGCCCTCGAGGGACAGAGAACACTGAAGCTTTCTTT	CASSPRGTENTEAFF
NA	TRBV7-8	TRBD1	TRBJ2-7	TGTGCCAGCAGCTCCACCCCAACAGGGGAAAACTACGAGCAGTACTTC	CASSSTPTGENYEQYF
NA	TRBV5-5	NA	TRBJ1-2	TGTGCCAGCAGCGCCGGGGTCGGGGCGAACTATGGCTACACCTTC	CASSAGVGANYGYTF
NA	TRBV11-2	TRBD1	TRBJ1-2	TGTGCCAGCAGCCTGGACAGGGACTATGGCTACACCTTC	CASSLDRDYGYTF
NA	TRBV7-6	TRBD2	TRBJ2-7	TGTGCCAGCAGCCCCAAACTAGCGGGAGAACACGAGCAGTACTTC	CASSPKLAGEHEQYF
NA	TRBV6-1	NA	TRBJ1-5	TGTGCCAGCAGTGAATATCTGGGTCAGCCCCAGCATTTT	CASSEYLGQPQHF
NA	TRBV6-4	NA	TRBJ2-2	TGTGCCAGCTCCCCTTGGGGTACCGGGGAGCTGTTTTTT	CASSPWGTGELFF
once	TRBV18	NA	TRBJ1-1	TGTGCCAGCTCACCAATAGGTAGGGGGTTCCCCGCACGAGAGCTGAACACTGAAGCTTTCTTT	CASSPIGRGFPARELNTEAFF
NA	TRBV27	NA	TRBJ1-5	TGTGCCAGCAGTCTCGGGGGGGCAACAAATCAGCCCCAGCATTTT	CASSLGGATNQPQHF
NA	TRBV4-3	NA	TRBJ2-7	TGCGCCAGCAGCCAAGGTGGAGGGTACGAGCAGTACTTC	CASSQGGGYEQYF
NA	TRBV5-1	NA	TRBJ1-1	TGCGCCAGCAGCTTGGGTCAGGGCATGAACACTGAAGCTTTCTTT	CASSLGQGMNTEAFF
NA	TRBV7-9	NA	TRBJ1-5	TGTGCCAGCAGCCAGGATAGCAATCAGCCCCAGCATTTT	CASSQDSNQPQHF
NA	TRBV4-3	NA	TRBJ1-1	TGCGCCAGCAGCCAAGAAGCGCGGGACCGAATGAACACTGAAGCTTTCTTT	CASSQEARDRMNTEAFF
few	TRBV5-1	NA	TRBJ2-7	TGCGCCAGCAGGCTTGAGGCGCAGGGTGCCGAGCAGTACTTC	CASRLEAQGAEQYF
NA	TRBV5-6	TRBD2	TRBJ2-1	TGTGCCAGCAGCTTTGTCCGCTCTAGCGGGGCCTACAATGAGCAGTTCTTC	CASSFVRSSGAYNEQFF
once	TRBV6-5	NA	TRBJ2-4	TGTGCCAGTGGATCTTTGGGGCTCGAAAACATTCAGTACTTC	CASGSLGLENIQYF
NA	TRBV6-5	NA	TRBJ1-5	TGTGCCAGCAGTGGAGAGGGGCGCGGACAGCCCCAGCATTTT	CASSGEGRGQPQHF
NA	TRBV9	NA	TRBJ2-1	TGTGCCAGCAGCGCACGCACTAGCTACGATGAGCAGTTCTTC	CASSARTSYDEQFF
NA	TRBV7-9	NA	TRBJ2-7	TGTGCCAGCAGCTCTTCTCGCCTAGACAGGAACTACGAGCAGTACTTC	CASSSSRLDRNYEQYF
NA	TRBV9	NA	TRBJ2-1	TGTGCCAGCAGCGTAGCTCCAGACCCGCGTTTGGGTGAGCAGTTCTTC	CASSVAPDPRLGEQFF